Sequencing of this T cell receptor (beta chain) was carried out in a study of T cell responses to AZD1222 COVID-19 vaccine. Of note for this clone: Its cognate antigen is unknown.

TCRdb keeps only in-frame clones here, not all; method: immunoSEQ multiplex PCR. The repertoire holds under 150,000 clones, with 92% as singletons. Overall study results and limits: Baseline seropositivity characterized only a handful of AZD1222 recipients. Two AZD1222 administrations were followed by greater Spike-specific TCR breadth and depth. Clonal diversity was possibly underestimated, and white British individuals and females predominated among donors.

The sequencing here drew on peripheral blood, taken 28 days after the second AZD1222 dose. This TCR was sampled from an adult who received the AZD1222 COVID-19 vaccine.

The CDR3 bases are TGTGCCAGCAGCTTAATTCTTAGCGAGCCCAATGAGCAGTTCTTC. It codes for CASSLILSEPNEQFF. The V gene is TRBV7-3, the J gene TRBJ2-1; tentatively, D is TRBD2 (5 bases). CDR1 and CDR2 from the germline V gene are SGHTA and FQGTGA. The V gene lost 1 base and the J gene lost 6 bases, with 13 bases spanning the gap. The length of the CDR3 is 15 residues.